One and the same sample provided the 25 T cell receptor beta chains below, sequenced in a study of cytomegalovirus exposure and HLA in healthy donors. Researchers ran the PCR with 60 Vbeta and 13 Jbeta primers. TCRdb keeps only in-frame clones here, not all; method: immunoSEQ multiplex PCR. The data show around 130,000 clones, 65% to 90% seen once. Sequencing used PBMCs. All receptors come from a man aged 18 to 29 in good health and CMV-seronegative.

The gene calls are TRBV4-1 and TRBJ1-6, with D possibly matching TRBD1 (5 bases). The CDR3 extends over 16 amino acids. V was cut by 1 base and J by 7 bases, with 14 bases left in between. CDR1 and CDR2 from the germline V gene are MGHRA and YSYEKL. CDR3 in amino acids: CASSQVQGQGNSPLHF. The CDR3 DNA reads TGCGCCAGCAGCCAAGTGCAGGGCCAAGGGAATTCACCCCTCCACTTT.

The rearrangement joins TRBV18 to TRBJ2-3, with D perhaps TRBD1 (5 bases). V was clipped by 2 bases and J by 3 bases, with 12 bases between them. The CDR3 spans 15 residues. Germline assignment: CDR1 KGHSH and CDR2 LQKENI. The CDR3 protein is CASSPRQGKTDTQYF. CDR3 bases: TGTGCCAGCTCACCAAGGCAGGGTAAGACAGATACGCAGTATTTT. Variable domain in full (rest from reference TRBV18 and TRBJ2-3): NAGVMQNPRHLVRRRGQEARLRCSPMKGHSHVYWYRQLPEEGLKFMVYLQKENIIDESGMPKERFSAEFPKEGPSILRIQQVVRGDSAAYFCASSPRQGKTDTQYFGPGTRLTVL.

The genes are TRBV15 and TRBJ2-1; 7 nucleotides line up with TRBD2. This CDR3 is built from 15 residues. Germline loops: CDR1 LNHNV, CDR2 YYDKDF (reference sequence). Losses at the gene ends were 0 bases for V and 6 bases for J; bases not matched to a gene: 5. This CDR3 reads CATSRDQGGSNEQFF. Written as DNA, the CDR3 is TGTGCCACCAGCAGAGATCAGGGAGGGTCCAATGAGCAGTTCTTC.

The J gene is TRBJ1-1, the V gene TRBV5-4, with D perhaps TRBD1 (5 bases). Germline V gene data show CDR1 as SGHNT and CDR2 as YYREEE (reference sequence). CDR3 length: 18 amino acids. The germline V and J ends were trimmed by 0 bases and 3 bases, with 21 bases remaining between them. The CDR3 here is CASSLDFRRRGTDTEAFF. The CDR3 DNA is TGTGCCAGCAGCTTGGATTTTAGGCGACGGGGGACTGACACTGAAGCTTTCTTT.

The DNA for the CDR3 is TGCAGCGCCCCAAGAGGCGGCTCCGGGGAGCTGTTTTTT. It encodes CSAPRGGSGELFF. The chain employs TRBV29-1 and TRBJ2-2; D uncertain. V lost 7 bases and J 6 bases, leaving 15 bases between the germline ends. This CDR3 has 13 amino acids. Germline CDR1 and CDR2: SQVTM and ANQGSEA.

This rearrangement joins TRBV4-3 to TRBJ2-5, with TRBD1 matching 9 bases. The J call may be faulty, since TRBJ2-7 better matches the DNA end. This CDR3 is 17 amino acids long. CDR1 and CDR2 (germline): LGHNA, YSLEER. The CDR3 DNA follows: TGCGCCAGCAGCCAAGAGCTATTCGGGACAGGGTCCTACGAGCAGTACTTC. It is translated as CASSQELFGTGSYEQYF.

The chain is built from TRBV27 and TRBJ2-7, with 7 bases identical to TRBD1. V was clipped by 4 bases and J by 2 bases; unmatched bases: 11. The CDR3 length is 16 residues. Germline V gene sequence: CDR1 MNHEY, CDR2 SMNVEV (reference sequence). The CDR3 DNA reads TGTGCCAGCAGTTCTCTAAAGGCAGGGGGAGCCTACGAGCAGTACTTC. Translating it yields CASSSLKAGGAYEQYF.

V usage is TRBV27 and J usage is TRBJ1-2; 7 positions match TRBD1. Trimming at V came to 6 bases and at J to 12 bases, leaving 13 bases not matched to a gene. The CDR3 is 13 amino acids. Looked up from germline, CDR1 is MNHEY and CDR2 is SMNVEV (reference sequence). CDR3 nucleotide sequence: TGTGCCAGCAGCCCCGGGACAGCCCATATTCACACCTTC. Translated, it gives CASSPGTAHIHTF.

V gene TRBV27 combines with J gene TRBJ1-1; 9 bases fit TRBD1. Losses at the gene ends were 8 bases for V and 6 bases for J; bases not matched to a gene: 7. In germline, CDR1 is MNHEY, CDR2 SMNVEV (reference sequence). The CDR3 spans 13 residues. In nucleotides, the CDR3 is TGTGCCAGCTATCACAGGGGGCTCTCTGAAGCTTTCTTT. Protein sequence: CASYHRGLSEAFF.

The rearrangement links TRBV7-2 to TRBJ1-5; 10 bases map to TRBD1. This CDR3 spans 14 amino acids. CDR1 and CDR2 from the germline V gene are SGHTA and FQGNSA. With 5 bases clipped from V and 7 bases from J, the junction kept 5 bases outside the gene matches. DNA of the CDR3: TGTGCCAGCAGCGGCCGGACAGGGGGACAGCCCCAGCATTTT. It yields the protein CASSGRTGGQPQHF.

This sequence joins TRBV5-1 and TRBJ1-1, with unresolved D. CDR1 is SGHRS, CDR2 YFSETQ, per germline. CDR3 length: 15 amino acids. V was cut by 4 bases and J by 0 bases, with 13 bases left in between. Here the CDR3 DNA reads TGCGCCAGCAGCACCAAACCGGGAATGAACACTGAAGCTTTCTTT. Amino acids: CASSTKPGMNTEAFF.

The genes are TRBV19 and TRBJ1-6, with 7 bases that match TRBD1. Trimming at V came to 8 bases and at J to 9 bases, leaving 10 bases not matched to a gene. Germline V lookup: CDR1 LNHDA, CDR2 SQIVND (reference sequence). The CDR3 is 14 amino acids. The CDR3 region is CASRLRDSFSPLHF. DNA of the CDR3: TGTGCCAGTCGTCTCCGGGACAGCTTTTCACCCCTCCACTTT.

The rearrangement links TRBV29-1 to TRBJ1-1; the match to TRBD1 covers 7 bases. With V trimmed by 6 bases and J by 3 bases, 4 bases remained unmatched. The CDR3 sequence is 12 residues long. Germline V gene lookup returns CDR1 SQVTM and CDR2 ANQGSEA. CDR3 sequence: CSVSRGDTEAFF. The CDR3 DNA reads as TGCAGCGTCTCCAGGGGGGACACTGAAGCTTTCTTT.

This rearrangement joins TRBV19 to TRBJ1-1; D remains unclear. The CDR3 has 10 residues. Germline V gives CDR1 LNHDA, CDR2 SQIVND (reference sequence). Trimming removed 11 bases from V and 0 bases from J, with 4 bases in between. CDR3 protein: CAVMNTEAFF. Written as DNA, the CDR3 is TGTGCCGTTATGAACACTGAAGCTTTCTTT.

V usage is TRBV6-1 and J usage is TRBJ1-2; 7 nucleotides agree with TRBD1. CDR3 length: 12 residues. V lost 3 bases to trimming and J lost 5 bases; unmatched junction nucleotides: 0. In germline, CDR1 is MNHNS, CDR2 SASEGT. DNA of the CDR3: TGTGCCAGCAGTGAGACAGGGTATGGCTACACCTTC. It is translated as CASSETGYGYTF.

The V and J genes are TRBV28 and TRBJ2-1; D possibly corresponds to TRBD2 (6 bases). Germline CDR1 and CDR2: MDHEN and SYDVKM. This CDR3 region has 14 residues. V lost 5 bases to trimming and J lost 3 bases, with 11 bases between them. The CDR3 region is CASSGDLDYNEQFF. CDR3 sequence (DNA): TGTGCCAGCAGTGGGGACTTAGACTACAATGAGCAGTTCTTC.

Only one count was recorded for this clone. One junction end does not reproduce the germline sequence, and a read error may be involved. Other DNA sequences in this specimen translate into the identical CDR3. The chain recombines TRBV4-1 with TRBJ1-2; D gene unclear. CDR3 length equals 14 residues. CDR1 is MGHRA, CDR2 YSYEKL, per germline. CDR3 sequence reads: CASTEQGRPYGYTF. The CDR3 DNA is TGTGCCAGTACCGAACAAGGGAGACCCTATGGCTACACCTTC.

This chain links TRBV4-3 with TRBJ1-5, with D possibly being TRBD1 (6 bases). The CDR3 loop spans 18 amino acids. Deletions cut 1 base from V and 9 bases from J, with 25 bases between. Germline V gives CDR1 LGHNA, CDR2 YSLEER. CDR3 amino acids: CASSQVASLGAAGVPQHF. In DNA, the CDR3 is TGCGCCAGCAGCCAAGTAGCAAGTCTGGGGGCGGCGGGGGTGCCCCAGCATTTT.

CDR3 in amino acids: CAWTGGQETQYF. The DNA of the CDR3 is TGTGCCTGGACGGGGGGCCAAGAGACCCAGTACTTC. This chain links TRBV30 with TRBJ2-5; the match to TRBD2 covers 7 bases. The junction had 0 bases not matched to a gene; V was cut back by 4 bases and J by 1 base. This CDR3 comprises 12 residues. Looked up from germline, CDR1 is GTSNPN and CDR2 is SVGIG (reference sequence).

The rearrangement uses TRBV25-1 and TRBJ1-1, with a tentative D call TRBD1 (6 bases). This CDR3 region has 15 residues. The germline gives CDR1 MGHDK, CDR2 SYGVNS. Trimming stripped 4 bases from V and 2 bases from J, with 14 bases between. CDR3 coding DNA: TGTGCCAGCAGTGGTCTTGGGGGCTTCAACACTGAAGCTTTCTTT. It translates to CASSGLGGFNTEAFF.

The chain is built from TRBV4-3 and TRBJ1-5; no definite D call. The CDR3 loop spans 15 amino acids. The germline CDR1 and CDR2 sequences are LGHNA and YSLEER. V lost 0 bases, J lost 4 bases, and 10 bases lay in between. The CDR3 reads CASSQEGARNQPQHF. CDR3 nucleotides: TGCGCCAGCAGCCAAGAGGGCGCGAGAAATCAGCCCCAGCATTTT.

The chain couples TRBV11-2 to TRBJ2-7; D ambiguous. Trimming pared 4 bases from V and 4 bases from J, leaving 14 bases between. The CDR3 is 14 amino acids. Germline-derived CDR1 and CDR2 are SGHAT and FQNNGV. The CDR3 loop reads CASSSGHGEYEQYF. Written as DNA, the CDR3 is TGTGCCAGCAGCTCCGGCCACGGAGAATACGAGCAGTACTTC.

This clone has more than one count but fewer than ten. This chain connects TRBV7-3 to TRBJ2-3, with D tentatively TRBD2 (5 bases). V was cut by 2 bases and J by 3 bases, with 9 bases left in between. This CDR3 is 14 amino acids long. Germline lookup yields CDR1 SGHTA and CDR2 FQGTGA. The CDR3 DNA reads as TGTGCCAGCAGCTTAGGGAGCTCGACAGATACGCAGTATTTT. Its translation is CASSLGSSTDTQYF. Filled out from reference TRBV7-3 and TRBJ2-3, the complete variable domain reads GAGVSQTPSNKVTEKGKYVELRCDPISGHTALYWYRQSLGQGPEFLIYFQGTGAADDSGLPNDRFFAVRPEGSVSTLKIQRTERGDSAVYLCASSLGSSTDTQYFGPGTRLTVL.

The rearrangement links TRBV7-2 to TRBJ1-5, with D possibly TRBD1 on 5 matching bases. V lost 1 base to trimming and J lost 1 base, with 17 bases between them. CDR1 is SGHTA and CDR2 is FQGNSA in the germline V gene. This CDR3 is built from 18 residues. The chain's CDR3 is CASSLGTTGHPSNQPQHF. CDR3 nucleotide sequence: TGTGCCAGCAGCTTAGGGACCACAGGCCATCCCAGCAATCAGCCCCAGCATTTT. Together with reference TRBV7-2 and TRBJ1-5, the CDR3 gives the full variable domain: GAGVSQSPSNKVTEKGKDVELRCDPISGHTALYWYRQSLGQGLEFLIYFQGNSAPDKSGLPSDRFSAERTGGSVSTLTIQRTQQEDSAVYLCASSLGTTGHPSNQPQHFGDGTRLSIL.

This clone was seen once. The rearrangement links TRBV5-6 to TRBJ1-2, with a weak D call TRBD1 (5 bases). With 0 bases removed from V and 5 bases from J, the gap between germline ends came to 17 bases. The CDR3 has 16 amino acids. Germline CDR1 and CDR2: SGHDT and YYEEEE. The CDR3: CASSLDSGGWPYGYTF. In DNA, the CDR3 is TGTGCCAGCAGCTTGGATAGCGGGGGATGGCCTTATGGCTACACCTTC.